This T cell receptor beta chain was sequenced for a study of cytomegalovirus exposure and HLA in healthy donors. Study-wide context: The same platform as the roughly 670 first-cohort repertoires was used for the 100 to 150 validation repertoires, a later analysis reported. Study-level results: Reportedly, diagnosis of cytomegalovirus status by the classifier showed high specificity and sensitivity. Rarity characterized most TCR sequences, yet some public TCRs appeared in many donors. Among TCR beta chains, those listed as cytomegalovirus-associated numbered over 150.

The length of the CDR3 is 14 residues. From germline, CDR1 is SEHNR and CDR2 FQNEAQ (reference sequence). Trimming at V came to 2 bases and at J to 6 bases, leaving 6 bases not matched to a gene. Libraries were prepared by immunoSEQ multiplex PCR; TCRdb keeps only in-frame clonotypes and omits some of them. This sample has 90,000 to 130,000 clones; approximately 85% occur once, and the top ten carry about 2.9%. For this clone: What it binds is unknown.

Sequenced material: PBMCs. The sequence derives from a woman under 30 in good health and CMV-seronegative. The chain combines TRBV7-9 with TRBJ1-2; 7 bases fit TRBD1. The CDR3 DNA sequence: TGTGCCAGCAGCTTATATAACAGGGGTGATGGCTACACCTTC. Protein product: CASSLYNRGDGYTF.